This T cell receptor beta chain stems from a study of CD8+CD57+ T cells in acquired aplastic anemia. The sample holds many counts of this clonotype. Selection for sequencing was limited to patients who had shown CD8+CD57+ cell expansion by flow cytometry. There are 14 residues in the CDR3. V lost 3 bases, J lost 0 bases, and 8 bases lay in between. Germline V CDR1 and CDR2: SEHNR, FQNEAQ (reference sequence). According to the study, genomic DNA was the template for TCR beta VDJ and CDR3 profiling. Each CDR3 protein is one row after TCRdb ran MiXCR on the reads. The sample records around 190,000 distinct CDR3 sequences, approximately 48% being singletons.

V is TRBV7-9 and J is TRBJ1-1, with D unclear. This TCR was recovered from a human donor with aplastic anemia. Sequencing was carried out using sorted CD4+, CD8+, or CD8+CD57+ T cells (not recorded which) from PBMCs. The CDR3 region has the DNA TGTGCCAGCAGCTTGAGTACGGTGAACACTGAAGCTTTCTTT. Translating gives CASSLSTVNTEAFF.